The 13 T cell receptor beta chains given below trace back to one sample, sequenced in a study of blood T cell repertoires in COVID-19. This table comes from immunoSEQ multiplex PCR, and its TCRdb copy is limited to in-frame clones, with some not included. The repertoire holds about 120,000 clones, with about 90% as singletons. Sequenced sample: peripheral blood. Source of these receptors: a woman in her 70s with acute or convalescent COVID-19.

This sequence joins TRBV11-2 and TRBJ2-1; no clear D gene. This CDR3 has 15 amino acids. Germline loops: CDR1 SGHAT, CDR2 FQNNGV. The V and J ends lost 4 bases and 0 bases respectively, with 10 bases between them. The CDR3 loop is CASSSHSSSYNEQFF. The CDR3 region has the DNA TGTGCCAGCAGCTCTCACTCGAGCTCCTACAATGAGCAGTTCTTC.

The chain recombines TRBV9 with TRBJ1-3; TRBD1 matches 11 bases. This CDR3 comprises 17 residues. Germline-derived CDR1 and CDR2 are SGDLS and YYNGEE. Trimming took 4 bases from V and 0 from J; bases not matched to a gene: 6. The CDR3 sequence: CASSLWGQGGSGNTIYF. CDR3 nucleotide sequence: TGTGCCAGCAGCCTCTGGGGACAGGGGGGCTCTGGAAACACCATATATTTT. Variable domain in full (rest from reference TRBV9 and TRBJ1-3): DSGVTQTPKHLITATGQRVTLRCSPRSGDLSVYWYQQSLDQGLQFLIQYYNGEERAKGNILERFSAQQFPDLHSELNLSSLELGDSALYFCASSLWGQGGSGNTIYFGEGSWLTVV.

The gene calls are TRBV20-1 and TRBJ2-7; 12 nucleotides match TRBD2. V gave up 3 bases and J gave up 6 bases; unmatched junction bases: 9. The CDR3 totals 15 residues. Per the germline V gene, CDR1 is DFQATT and CDR2 is SNEGSKA (reference sequence). In DNA, the CDR3 is TGCAGTGCTAGTAACCCTAGCGGGGGGGCGTCCGAGCAGTACTTC. Its protein product is CSASNPSGGASEQYF.

V usage is TRBV3-1 (or the pseudogene TRBV3-2) and J usage is TRBJ2-2; 7 nucleotides agree with TRBD1. The germline CDR1 and CDR2 sequences are LGHDT and YNNKEL (reference sequence). This CDR3 is 14 amino acids long. Losses at the gene ends were 4 bases for V and 6 bases for J; bases not matched to a gene: 5. CDR3 in DNA: TGTGCCAGCAGCCCCGGGACAGTCCCCGGGGAGCTGTTTTTT. Amino acids: CASSPGTVPGELFF.

This rearrangement joins TRBV24-1 to TRBJ2-5; D is ambiguous. The CDR3 totals 15 residues. Germline CDR1 reads KGHDR; CDR2 reads SFDVKD. V was cut by 4 bases and J by 4 bases, with 15 bases left in between. CDR3 loop: CATSDHVLGAETQYF. DNA for the CDR3: TGTGCCACCAGTGACCACGTCCTAGGTGCAGAGACCCAGTACTTC.

This chain uses TRBV7-2 with TRBJ2-7; perhaps TRBD2 as D (6 bases). V gave up 5 bases and J gave up 2 bases, with 16 bases separating them. The CDR3 has 15 amino acids. Germline CDR1 and CDR2: SGHTA and FQGNSA. CDR3 amino acids: CASSGRGPPPYEQYF. The CDR3 DNA reads TGTGCCAGCAGCGGGCGGGGTCCCCCTCCCTACGAGCAGTACTTC.

The chain employs TRBV6-6 and TRBJ1-1, with TRBD1 as a possible D gene (5 bases). This CDR3 region has 13 residues. Germline V lookup: CDR1 MNHNY, CDR2 SVGAGI (reference sequence). Between the trimmed V and J ends, which lost 5 bases and 3 bases, there was a span of 10 bases. The CDR3: CASSPPGYTEAFF. In DNA, the CDR3 is TGTGCCAGCAGTCCCCCAGGGTACACTGAAGCTTTCTTT.

The J gene is TRBJ2-5, the V gene TRBV9; no clear D gene. Trimming shortened V by 4 bases and J by 5 bases, and 12 bases separated the two germline ends. CDR3 length equals 13 residues. Germline lookup yields CDR1 SGDLS and CDR2 YYNGEE. The CDR3 region has the DNA TGTGCCAGCAGCCCCCCCCTGTTTGAGACCCAGTACTTC. It specifies CASSPPLFETQYF.

In its sample, this clone was seen once. V and J are TRBV28 and TRBJ1-6; weak D call: TRBD1 (6 bases). The germline V gene has CDR1 MDHEN and CDR2 SYDVKM. V lost 5 bases and J 7 bases, leaving 12 bases between the germline ends. The CDR3 spans 14 residues. This CDR3 is CASSPGHKNSPLHF. The CDR3 DNA reads TGTGCCAGCAGTCCGGGACACAAGAATTCACCCCTCCACTTT.

The chain combines TRBV28 with TRBJ1-3; D is ambiguous. The V gene lost 1 base and the J gene lost 0 bases, with 10 bases spanning the gap. This CDR3 has 16 residues. CDR1 MDHEN and CDR2 SYDVKM come from the germline V gene. The CDR3 here is CASSLLVGNSGNTIYF. The CDR3 DNA follows: TGTGCCAGCAGTTTATTGGTGGGCAACTCTGGAAACACCATATATTTT.

This chain connects TRBV7-2 to TRBJ2-5; D unclear. CDR3 length: 15 amino acids. V was pared by 3 bases and J by 1 base, with 12 bases between. Germline V gene sequence: CDR1 SGHTA, CDR2 FQGNSA. DNA of the CDR3: TGTGCCAGCAGCTTTGGCCGGCAGGCCCAAGAGACCCAGTACTTC. Translated, it gives CASSFGRQAQETQYF.

The chain is built from TRBV5-4 and TRBJ2-2, with D possibly being TRBD1 (6 bases). The CDR3 has 16 amino acids. Trimming pared 3 bases from V and 4 bases from J, leaving 16 bases between. Looked up from germline, CDR1 is SGHNT and CDR2 is YYREEE (reference sequence). The CDR3 here is CASSSSWDKPTGELFF. The CDR3 DNA reads as TGTGCCAGCAGCTCCTCCTGGGACAAACCCACCGGGGAGCTGTTTTTT.

This sequence joins TRBV7-3 and TRBJ2-1; the match to TRBD1 covers 9 bases. V trimming: 1 base; J trimming: 4 bases; junction bases outside the gene matches: 5. The CDR3 is 16 amino acids. CDR1 SGHTA and CDR2 FQGTGA come from the germline V gene. The CDR3 loop reads CASSLNAGQGYNEQFF. For the CDR3, the DNA is TGTGCCAGCAGCTTAAACGCGGGACAGGGTTACAATGAGCAGTTCTTC.